This T cell receptor (beta chain) appears in the sequencing data of a study of T cells after yellow fever vaccination. Study-level results: Some clonotypes, a small share, were shared between CD4 and CD8 compartments. FACS-sorted repertoires could contain abundant clonotypes contaminating from the bulk population. Detected again after the booster were most primary-vaccination clones, at approximately 95% CD4 and 88% CD8.

5'RACE template switching produced TCR cDNA carrying a universal primer site and UMIs. TCRdb re-called the 5' RACE reads through MiXCR, storing one row per CDR3 protein. The sample records hundreds of thousands of distinct CDR3 sequences, roughly 14% being singletons. Deletions cut 2 bases from V and 2 bases from J, with 11 bases between. The CDR3 has 15 residues. From germline, CDR1 is MNHEY and CDR2 SVGAGI. With respect to this clonotype: The antigen is not known.

This receptor was taken from a man between 25 and 39 years old who received the YFV17D yellow fever vaccine. This specimen was PBMCs, taken on the day of the yellow fever booster vaccination. V and J are TRBV6-5 and TRBJ2-3; no reliable D call. The CDR3 DNA follows: TGTGCCAGCAGTTACGAACGGAAGCCCACAGATACGCAGTATTTT. Encoded protein: CASSYERKPTDTQYF.